Listed below are T cell receptor beta chains from one sample, sequenced in a study of beta chain features in type 1 diabetes. Clones were read by immunoSEQ multiplex PCR, and TCRdb kept only the in-frame ones, dropping some. The table records around 690,000 clones, around 11% of them present only once. What was sequenced was naive CD4+ T cells from blood. The source is a man aged 25-45 years with type 1 diabetes. CDR3s include the opening cysteine and the closing phenylalanine or tryptophan. A D gene is named only where the DNA matches it firmly. The size field is filled for only some rows; it gives once, few, many or a size class.

DNA	CDR3	D	size	J	V
TGTGCCAGTAGTATGGGGTCGAGGGGGTTCCCATCCTACGAGCAGTACTTC	CASSMGSRGFPSYEQYF	NA	NA	TRBJ2-7	TRBV19
TGTGCCCTGGGACTTTTCCGGACCGGGGAGCTGTTTTTT	CALGLFRTGELFF	NA	NA	TRBJ2-2	TRBV6-1
TGTGCCAGCTCAACTGGGACAGGGGCGATCCGCTCCTACAATGAGCAGTTCTTC	CASSTGTGAIRSYNEQFF	TRBD1	NA	TRBJ2-1	TRBV18
TGCGCCAGCAGCCAAGGGACAGCTGGAAACACCATATATTTT	CASSQGTAGNTIYF	TRBD1	NA	TRBJ1-3	TRBV5-1
TGTGCCAGCAGTCGGGCAGGGGCCCAGGCGAGGGAGACCCAGTACTTC	CASSRAGAQARETQYF	NA	NA	TRBJ2-5	TRBV9
TGTGCCAGCAGCTTACGCGGGGGGCGAGAGACCCAGTACTTC	CASSLRGGRETQYF	TRBD2	NA	TRBJ2-5	TRBV7-2
TGTGCCAGCAGCTTAGCAGGGACAAGGGGGTACGAGCAGTACTTC	CASSLAGTRGYEQYF	NA	few	TRBJ2-7	TRBV7-2
TGCGCCATCCTATTCACCCAGGGCTACGAGCAGTACTTC	CAILFTQGYEQYF	NA	NA	TRBJ2-7	TRBV23-1
TGCGCCAGCAGCTATGGACAGGTCAAAAACATTCAGTACTTC	CASSYGQVKNIQYF	TRBD1	NA	TRBJ2-4	TRBV5-1
TGCGCCAGCAGCTTCCCCCCTGGACACTATTCCTCTGGGGCCAACGTCCTGACTTTC	CASSFPPGHYSSGANVLTF	NA	NA	TRBJ2-6	TRBV5-1
TGTGCCAGCAGCACAGGGGGCCAGGCAAATCAGCCCCAGCATTTT	CASSTGGQANQPQHF	TRBD1	NA	TRBJ1-5	TRBV9
TGTGCCAGCAGTGACAGGATGGGGACAGATACGCAGTATTTT	CASSDRMGTDTQYF	NA	few	TRBJ2-3	TRBV6-5
TGTGCCAGCAGCTTAGCGTTTCAGGGATCAGAGACCCAGTACTTC	CASSLAFQGSETQYF	NA	NA	TRBJ2-5	TRBV7-9
TGCAGTGCTAGGGGCACAGATACGCAGTATTTT	CSARGTDTQYF	NA	NA	TRBJ2-3	TRBV20-1
TGTGCCAGCAGCCCGGGACAGGCGACCGGGGAGCTGTTTTTT	CASSPGQATGELFF	TRBD1	NA	TRBJ2-2	TRBV28
TGTGCCAGCAGCCCCTTGAGGGACACTGAAGCTTTCTTT	CASSPLRDTEAFF	NA	NA	TRBJ1-1	TRBV7-8
TGCGCCAGCAGCCAAGATCGGCAAGTAGGGCAGTTCTTC	CASSQDRQVGQFF	NA	NA	TRBJ2-1	TRBV4-3
TGCGCCAGCAGCTTGACAGGGTGGACAGATACGCAGTATTTT	CASSLTGWTDTQYF	TRBD1	few	TRBJ2-3	TRBV4-3